Only a few counts were recorded for the clone carrying this T cell receptor beta chain. The antigen is undetermined. The data were taken from a study of CD8+ T cells in alopecia areata. At the level of the study: Scoring of severity for treated patients was based on percentage of affected scalp area.

As for treatment: oral pan-JAK inhibitor, 5-10 mg twice daily. Whole-study results and caveats: In patients, TCRs were shared less clearly than in mice, and HLA may possibly be involved. Many expanded lesional clones persisted in scalp and blood during tofacitinib treatment.

TCR sequencing used cDNA made by reverse transcription of extracted RNA. This table comes from immunoSEQ multiplex PCR, and its TCRdb copy is limited to in-frame clones, with some not included. The table includes around 170,000 clones, 51% detected once. V lost 6 bases to trimming and J lost 4 bases; unmatched junction nucleotides: 5. The germline gives CDR1 ENHRY, CDR2 SYGVKD. The length of the CDR3 is 14 residues. This rearrangement joins TRBV10-3 to TRBJ2-1; 8 positions agree with TRBD2. This receptor was obtained from a human donor with alopecia areata. The material sequenced was CD8+ T cells sorted from blood, taken between weeks 51 and 52, from a patient treated with tofacitinib. The CDR3 reads CAIRSGGLYNEQFF. In DNA, the CDR3 is TGTGCCATCAGGAGCGGGGGCCTTTACAATGAGCAGTTCTTC.